This entry lists 23 T cell receptor beta chains sequenced from one sample in a study of T-cell memory formation after mild COVID-19. TCRdb itself ran the 5' RACE reads through MiXCR, one entry per CDR3 protein. The repertoire holds around 300,000 distinct CDR3 sequences, approximately 15% seen once, with about 20% in the top ten. The sequenced material came from PBMCs or a T cell subset sorted from them (not recorded which). These receptors were obtained from a man younger than 30 who had mild COVID-19 (a few samples of this study predate the infection). Cell type and time point are not known.

Many counts were recorded for this clonotype. The V gene is TRBV25-1, the J gene TRBJ2-5; the D gene could be TRBD1 or TRBD2 (5 bases each). Trimming took 0 bases from V and 2 from J, leaving 10 bases between them. The length of the CDR3 is 15 residues. Germline values: CDR1 MGHDK, CDR2 SYGVNS. This CDR3 is CASSEYGGIQETQYF. The CDR3 nucleotides are TGTGCCAGCAGTGAATATGGGGGAATACAAGAGACCCAGTACTTC. The whole variable domain, remainder taken from reference TRBV25-1 and TRBJ2-5, is EADIYQTPRYLVIGTGKKITLECSQTMGHDKMYWYQQDPGMELHLIHYSYGVNSTEKGDLSSESTVSRIRTEHFPLTLESARPSHTSQYLCASSEYGGIQETQYFGPGTRLLVL.

Only a few counts were recorded for this clonotype. The V gene is TRBV5-1, the J gene TRBJ1-2, with 8 bases identical to TRBD1. Unmatched junction bases numbered 2, after V lost 0 bases and J lost 4 bases. Germline-derived CDR1 and CDR2 are SGHRS and YFSETQ. CDR3 length equals 14 residues. The CDR3 DNA reads TGCGCCAGCAGCTTGGGGACAGGGAGCTATGGCTACACCTTC. This sequence encodes CASSLGTGSYGYTF.

This chain joins TRBV4-2 and TRBJ2-3; D is unclear. From germline, CDR1 is LGHNA and CDR2 YNFKEQ. The CDR3 loop spans 15 amino acids. The V and J ends lost 1 base and 2 bases respectively, with 10 bases between them. CDR3 coding DNA: TGTGCCAGCAGCCAAGGACGGCCTATCACAGATACGCAGTATTTT. Its translation: CASSQGRPITDTQYF.

The chain is built from TRBV20-1 and TRBJ2-2; TRBD1 agrees at 9 bases. The CDR3 has 16 amino acids. Per germline, CDR1 DFQATT and CDR2 SNEGSKA (reference sequence). V dropped 0 bases and J dropped 6; count of bases not matched to a gene: 8. DNA for the CDR3: TGCAGTGCTAGAGACCGGGACAGGGATCGTTCCGGGGAGCTGTTTTTT. Translated, it gives CSARDRDRDRSGELFF.

A few counts support this clonotype. J is TRBJ1-2 and V is TRBV5-6; D unclear. Trimming left V 3 bases short and J 4 bases short, with 7 bases between. The CDR3 totals 12 residues. CDR1 is SGHDT and CDR2 is YYEEEE in the germline V gene. DNA of the CDR3: TGTGCCAGCAGCTCCGGGTTCTATGGCTACACCTTC. Amino acid sequence: CASSSGFYGYTF.

The V and J genes are TRBV20-1 and TRBJ2-7; no firm D call. V lost 1 base and J lost 4, with 11 bases in between. CDR1 is DFQATT and CDR2 is SNEGSKA in the germline V gene (reference sequence). The CDR3 spans 13 residues. In nucleotides, the CDR3 is TGCAGTGCTAGAGGAACGGTTTCTTACGAGCAGTACTTC. Encoded protein: CSARGTVSYEQYF.

This clonotype has only a few counts. This chain links TRBV7-2 with TRBJ2-3, with D possibly TRBD2 on 6 matching bases. CDR3 length: 15 amino acids. From germline, CDR1 is SGHTA and CDR2 FQGNSA. V was pared by 2 bases and J by 5 bases, with 14 bases between. CDR3 sequence reads: CASSLNSGGGDTQYF. The DNA of the CDR3 is TGTGCCAGCAGCTTAAATTCCGGGGGTGGAGATACGCAGTATTTT.

This chain uses TRBV5-1 with TRBJ2-5, with 12 bases identical to TRBD1. Germline loops: CDR1 SGHRS, CDR2 YFSETQ. This CDR3 is built from 18 residues. The V and J ends lost 4 bases and 7 bases, in that order; junction bases with no gene match: 17. The CDR3 DNA reads TGCGCCAGCAGCCTGCGAAGGCCGGGACAGGGGGCGCCCGGGACCCAGTACTTC. It encodes CASSLRRPGQGAPGTQYF.

There are many counts of this clonotype. The rearrangement uses TRBV5-6 and TRBJ1-1; D uncertain. CDR1 SGHDT and CDR2 YYEEEE come from the germline V gene. V gave up 5 bases and J gave up 3 bases, with 5 bases separating them. CDR3 length equals 11 residues. CDR3 protein: CASRRDTEAFF. The DNA of the CDR3 is TGTGCCAGCAGGAGGGACACTGAAGCTTTCTTT.

The chain links TRBV30 to TRBJ1-5, with a possible D match to TRBD1 (5 bases). CDR3 size: 16 residues. V was clipped by 0 bases and J by 0 bases, with 12 bases between them. CDR1 GTSNPN and CDR2 SVGIG come from the germline V gene (reference sequence). The CDR3 reads CAWSVPGGYSNQPQHF. As DNA, the CDR3 is TGTGCCTGGAGTGTACCGGGGGGTTATAGCAATCAGCCCCAGCATTTT.

This chain uses TRBV29-1 with TRBJ1-2, with D possibly matching TRBD1 (5 bases). Germline loops: CDR1 SQVTM, CDR2 ANQGSEA. The V gene lost 4 bases and the J gene lost 6 bases, with 21 bases spanning the gap. The CDR3 length is 15 residues. Here the CDR3 reads CSVGSSGVYNDGYTF. CDR3 nucleotides: TGCAGCGTTGGGTCCTCGGGGGTGTACAATGATGGCTACACCTTC.

This clonotype was detected ten times or more. The chain employs TRBV6-6 and TRBJ2-7; 11 bases align to TRBD2. The CDR3 spans 18 residues. The V gene end was trimmed by 1 base and the J gene end by 1 base; junction bases not matched to a gene: 9. CDR1 is MNHNY and CDR2 is SVGAGI in the germline V gene (reference sequence). The CDR3 loop reads CASSYFLLAGAESYEQYF. The CDR3 DNA reads as TGTGCCAGCAGTTACTTCTTACTAGCGGGGGCCGAGTCCTACGAGCAGTACTTC.

This chain uses TRBV29-1 with TRBJ2-1; 7 nucleotides line up with TRBD2. The germline CDR1 and CDR2 sequences are SQVTM and ANQGSEA. V was clipped by 8 bases and J by 8 bases; unmatched bases: 18. This CDR3 has 15 amino acids. In nucleotides, the CDR3 is TGCAGCTCCCGGTCCGCAAGCGGGAAAAATCATGAGCAGTTCTTC. Encoded protein: CSSRSASGKNHEQFF.

This clonotype turned up a few times. The CDR3 DNA follows: TGCGCCAGCAGCCTGGGTACAGGGTGGATGAACACTGAAGCTTTCTTT. Translated: CASSLGTGWMNTEAFF. J is TRBJ1-1 and V is TRBV5-1; D is perhaps TRBD1 (6 bases). The CDR3 spans 16 residues. CDR1 is SGHRS and CDR2 is YFSETQ in the germline V gene. Trimming stripped 4 bases from V and 0 bases from J, with 16 bases between.

The chain combines TRBV5-1 with TRBJ2-3; D uncertain. The V gene lost 0 bases and the J gene lost 4 bases, with 9 bases spanning the gap. This CDR3 is built from 14 residues. Germline V CDR1 and CDR2: SGHRS, YFSETQ. The CDR3 bases are TGCGCCAGCAGCTTGGCCGTGTCGCCAGATACGCAGTATTTT. Protein: CASSLAVSPDTQYF. The variable domain in full, with the rest retrieved from reference TRBV5-1 and TRBJ2-3, is KAGVTQTPRYLIKTRGQQVTLSCSPISGHRSVSWYQQTPGQGLQFLFEYFSETQRNKGNFPGRFSGRQFSNSRSEMNVSTLELGDSALYLCASSLAVSPDTQYFGPGTRLTVL.

V and J are TRBV4-1 and TRBJ1-5, with 8 bases identical to TRBD1. The J segment lost 4 bases and the V segment lost 0 bases, leaving 5 bases of the junction unmatched. The CDR3 is made up of 16 amino acids. Germline values: CDR1 MGHRA, CDR2 YSYEKL. The CDR3 DNA sequence: TGCGCCAGCAGCCAAGATGGGGGACAGGCAAATCAGCCCCAGCATTTT. It encodes CASSQDGGQANQPQHF.

The chain's CDR3 is CASSSLSRRTAPNYGYTF. DNA of the CDR3: TGTGCCAGCAGCTCCCTTTCAAGGCGGACAGCACCGAACTATGGCTACACCTTC. The rearrangement joins TRBV7-8 to TRBJ1-2; D may be TRBD1 (6 bases). The CDR3 loop spans 18 amino acids. Deletions cut 4 bases from V and 2 bases from J, with 23 bases between. Germline V gene lookup returns CDR1 SGHVS and CDR2 FQNEAQ.

This clonotype was recorded a few times. CDR3: CASSTSGGAGETQYF. Here the CDR3 DNA reads TGTGCCAGCAGTACTAGCGGGGGGGCGGGAGAGACCCAGTACTTC. The chain couples TRBV6-5 to TRBJ2-5; 13 bases are a match to TRBD2. The trim removed 5 bases at V and 4 bases at J, leaving 4 bases unmatched. Germline CDR1 and CDR2: MNHEY and SVGAGI. The CDR3 is 15 residues long.

This clonotype was found many times. The rearrangement joins TRBV15 to TRBJ2-1; 8 nucleotides match TRBD2. The CDR3 has 16 amino acids. The V segment lost 0 bases and the J segment 3 bases; nucleotides outside the gene matches: 4. The germline CDR1 and CDR2 sequences are LNHNV and YYDKDF (reference sequence). CDR3 sequence: CATSRDRGGFYNEQFF. Here the CDR3 DNA reads TGTGCCACCAGCAGAGATCGGGGGGGCTTCTACAATGAGCAGTTCTTC. Looking up the rest from reference TRBV15 and TRBJ2-1 gives the full variable domain: DAMVIQNPRYQVTQFGKPVTLSCSQTLNHNVMYWYQQKSSQAPKLLFHYYDKDFNNEADTPDNFQSRRPNTSFCFLDIRSPGLGDTAMYLCATSRDRGGFYNEQFFGPGTRLTVL.

CDR3 sequence reads: CASSYSRGGQPQHF. In DNA form, the CDR3 reads TGTGCCAGCAGTTACTCAAGGGGCGGTCAGCCCCAGCATTTT. The chain joins TRBV6-2 or TRBV6-3 to TRBJ1-5; D is perhaps TRBD1 (5 bases). The CDR3 is 14 amino acids. CDR1 MNHEY and CDR2 SVGEGT come from the germline V gene. V was shortened by 0 bases and J by 6 bases, with 9 bases between the two germline ends.

CDR3 sequence: CAWSGGGYYNEQFF. The CDR3 bases are TGTGCCTGGAGCGGCGGGGGATATTACAATGAGCAGTTCTTC. This rearrangement joins TRBV30 to TRBJ2-1, with 7 bases fitting TRBD2. Germline CDR1 GTSNPN, CDR2 SVGIG (reference sequence). The CDR3 loop spans 14 amino acids. J gave up 4 bases and V 3 bases, and 6 bases lay outside the gene matches.

The V and J genes are TRBV4-3 and TRBJ1-2; 7 positions match TRBD1. CDR3 length equals 14 residues. V lost 4 bases, J lost 2 bases, and 4 bases stayed unmatched. Per germline, CDR1 LGHNA and CDR2 YSLEER. DNA for the CDR3: TGCGCCAGCAGCCGCACGGGACAGAACTATGGCTACACCTTC. This codes for CASSRTGQNYGYTF.

This chain connects TRBV2 to TRBJ1-5, with TRBD1 identical over 8 bases. In germline, CDR1 is SNHLY, CDR2 FYNNEI. Trimming cost V 6 bases and J 7 bases; bases outside gene matches: 11. The CDR3 has 15 residues. CDR3 region: CASRPSGTGEQPQHF. CDR3 in DNA: TGTGCCAGCAGACCCTCCGGGACAGGCGAGCAGCCCCAGCATTTT.